Following are 27 T cell receptor beta chains from one sample sequenced in a study of T cells in Graves' hyperthyroidism and ophthalmopathy. RNA transcripts were the template for amplifying TCR beta CDR3 regions. Researchers ran a first-round RT-PCR on the TCR CDR3 using the HTBI primer set. TCRdb used MiXCR to reprocess the multiplex PCR reads, holding one entry per CDR3 protein. The sample holds a few hundred thousand distinct CDR3 sequences; 22% are singletons and the top ten take roughly 60%. Sequences were obtained from blood. The receptors derive from a man aged 25-45 years with Graves' ophthalmopathy.

This sequence joins TRBV6-1 and TRBJ2-1; TRBD2 agrees at 14 bases. The CDR3 covers 15 residues. The germline V gene has CDR1 MNHNS and CDR2 SASEGT. V dropped 5 bases and J dropped 15; count of bases not matched to a gene: 12. CDR3 bases: TGTGCCAGCAGTTGGGGACTAGCGGGAGAAAGGTTCGTGTTCTTC. This encodes CASSWGLAGERFVFF.

The chain couples TRBV2 to TRBJ1-1; 8 nucleotides line up with TRBD1. V lost 8 bases, J lost 5 bases, and 7 bases stayed unmatched. Per germline, CDR1 SNHLY and CDR2 FYNNEI. This CDR3 has 13 residues. DNA of the CDR3: TGTGCCAGCGTAAGACAGGGGTCTACTGAAGCTTTCTTT. This translates into CASVRQGSTEAFF.

This clonotype was recorded a few times. An end of the junction does not agree with germline; a read error may underlie this. The V call is TRBV7-2, the J call TRBJ2-1, with 7 bases aligning to TRBD2. Germline V gene lookup returns CDR1 SGHTA and CDR2 FQGNSA. This CDR3 spans 15 amino acids. The CDR3, as DNA: TGTGCCAGCAGCTTACGCGGGAGTAATTACAATGAGCAGTCCTTC. This gives the protein CASSLRGSNYNEQSF. Complete variable domain (other parts from reference TRBV7-2 and TRBJ2-1): GAGVSQSPSNKVTEKGKDVELRCDPISGHTALYWYRQSLGQGLEFLIYFQGNSAPDKSGLPSDRFSAERTGGSVSTLTIQRTQQEDSAVYLCASSLRGSNYNEQSFGPGTRLTVL.

This chain links TRBV28 with TRBJ2-7; D is undetermined. The V gene lost 8 bases and the J gene lost 6 bases, with 5 bases spanning the gap. CDR3 length: 9 residues. Germline V gene sequence: CDR1 MDHEN, CDR2 SYDVKM. This chain's CDR3 is CASGPEQYF. CDR3 sequence (DNA): TGTGCCAGCGGCCCCGAGCAGTACTTC.

This sequence joins TRBV2 and TRBJ1-5, with 7 bases fitting TRBD1. The CDR3 has 15 amino acids. In germline, CDR1 is SNHLY, CDR2 FYNNEI. The J segment lost 3 bases and the V segment lost 6 bases, leaving 8 bases of the junction unmatched. Here the CDR3 reads CASRRQGGDNQPQHF. CDR3 DNA sequence: TGTGCCAGCAGGAGACAGGGCGGGGACAATCAGCCCCAGCATTTT.

The chain carries TRBV5-6 and TRBJ2-1; 7 bases align to TRBD2. V was clipped by 4 bases and J by 7 bases; unmatched bases: 14. The CDR3 is 16 residues long. Germline CDR1 reads SGHDT; CDR2 reads YYEEEE. CDR3 sequence: CASSLQLALKGNEQFF. Here the CDR3 DNA reads TGTGCCAGCAGCCTACAACTAGCGCTCAAGGGGAATGAGCAGTTCTTC. The whole variable domain, filled in from reference TRBV5-6 and TRBJ2-1, reads DAGVTQSPTHLIKTRGQQVTLRCSPKSGHDTVSWYQQALGQGPQFIFQYYEEEERQRGNFPDRFSGHQFPNYSSELNVNALLLGDSALYLCASSLQLALKGNEQFFGPGTRLTVL.

Worth noting for this clonotype: A read error may account for a junction end that differs from germline. The rearrangement joins TRBV11-1 to TRBJ1-6; 10 bases align to TRBD1. CDR1 is SGHAT and CDR2 is FQDESV in the germline V gene (reference sequence). This CDR3 has 13 residues. CDR3 residues: CASGQGDNSPFHF. CDR3 bases: TGTGCCAGCGGACAGGGGGATAATTCACCCTTCCACTTT.

The genes are TRBV25-1 and TRBJ2-7; D tentatively reads TRBD1 or TRBD2 (5 bases each). The CDR3 has 15 amino acids. Germline V gene sequence: CDR1 MGHDK, CDR2 SYGVNS. Trimming shortened V by 5 bases and J by 4 bases, and 18 bases separated the two germline ends. CDR3 DNA: TGTGCCAGCAGTACCAATACCGGGACGGAATACGAGCAGTACTTC. Translated, it gives CASSTNTGTEYEQYF.

This clonotype appeared many times. CDR3 amino acids: CASSLAPGDGEAFF. CDR3 DNA: TGTGCCAGCAGTTTGGCCCCAGGGGACGGTGAAGCTTTCTTT. The V gene is TRBV12-3 or TRBV12-4, the J gene TRBJ1-1; TRBD1 is a possible D gene (6 bases). The CDR3 runs 14 residues. Trimming pared 3 bases from V and 7 bases from J, leaving 15 bases between.

In DNA, the CDR3 is TGTGCCACTGCGGGCAACTCCTCCCCATACTACGAGCAGTACTTC. Translated: CATAGNSSPYYEQYF. The chain employs TRBV27 and TRBJ2-7; D is possibly TRBD2 (5 bases). Trimming removed 10 bases from V and 3 bases from J, with 22 bases in between. CDR1 is MNHEY, CDR2 SMNVEV, per germline (reference sequence). The CDR3 runs 15 residues.

As regards this clonotype: A single base separates this from a much larger clone, so it may be a read error. The missing conserved phenylalanine or tryptophan at the end of this CDR3 makes a read error likely. The rearrangement uses TRBV2 and TRBJ1-2, with 7 bases identical to TRBD1. The ends lost 6 bases at V and 2 bases at J; junction bases unmatched: 6. Germline V gene lookup returns CDR1 SNHLY and CDR2 FYNNEI. The CDR3 totals 14 residues. CDR3 coding DNA: TGTGCCAGCAGAAACCGGGACAGCAACTATGGCTACACCCTC. Its protein is CASRNRDSNYGYTL.

For the CDR3, the DNA is TGTGCCACCAGTGATTCCCTCGGGGGAGGGCAGTACTTC. Its translation is CATSDSLGGGQYF. The chain is built from TRBV24-1 and TRBJ2-7, with D possibly matching TRBD2 (6 bases). The V and J ends lost 2 bases and 9 bases respectively, with 13 bases between them. The CDR3 consists of 13 residues. Looked up from germline, CDR1 is KGHDR and CDR2 is SFDVKD.

This clonotype was picked up many times. This chain links TRBV20-1 with TRBJ2-7; D is unclear. The CDR3 covers 13 residues. Germline CDR1 reads DFQATT; CDR2 reads SNEGSKA (reference sequence). The CDR3 nucleotides read TGCAGCGTTTACGTGGGTCTTACCTACGAGCAGTACTTC. Protein sequence: CSVYVGLTYEQYF.

There are a few counts of this clonotype. The chain carries TRBV4-1 and TRBJ1-1; D possibly corresponds to TRBD1 (5 bases). The CDR3 is 15 residues long. V was shortened by 1 base and J by 0 bases, with 9 bases between the two germline ends. Germline CDR1 MGHRA, CDR2 YSYEKL. CDR3 bases: TGCGCCAGCAGCCAAGTTACAGGAGTGAACACTGAAGCTTTCTTT. Amino acids: CASSQVTGVNTEAFF.

This clonotype was counted between two and nine times. The chain is built from TRBV2 and TRBJ2-1; 9 bases fit TRBD2. CDR3 size: 16 residues. V lost 3 bases and J lost 7; bases outside the gene matches: 10. Germline V gives CDR1 SNHLY, CDR2 FYNNEI. CDR3 protein: CASSELVAGVRNEQFF. CDR3 DNA: TGTGCCAGCAGTGAGTTGGTAGCGGGAGTTCGGAATGAGCAGTTCTTC.

The chain joins TRBV9 to TRBJ2-7; either TRBD1 or TRBD2 may supply D (6 bases each). The germline V gene has CDR1 SGDLS and CDR2 YYNGEE. Trimming took 0 bases from V and 6 from J, leaving 7 bases between them. The CDR3 contains 12 residues. The DNA for the CDR3 is TGTGCCAGCAGCGTAGAGGGGGGCGAGCAGTACTTC. Translated: CASSVEGGEQYF.

A few counts support this clonotype. The V call is TRBV28, the J call TRBJ1-5; perhaps TRBD1 as D (6 bases). The V and J ends lost 1 base and 0 bases respectively, with 13 bases between them. This CDR3 comprises 17 residues. CDR1 and CDR2 (germline): MDHEN, SYDVKM. DNA for the CDR3: TGTGCCAGCAGTTTATCAGCAGGGGACTATAGCAATCAGCCCCAGCATTTT. It is translated as CASSLSAGDYSNQPQHF.

Worth noting for this clonotype: The junction departs from the called germline gene at one end, perhaps through a read error. The chain is built from TRBV7-9 and TRBJ2-3; 9 bases are a match to TRBD2. The CDR3 extends over 15 amino acids. Germline assignment: CDR1 SEHNR and CDR2 FQNEAQ (reference sequence). The CDR3 nucleotides read TGTGCCAGCAGTTTAGCGGGAGTTCGCACAGATACGCAGTATTTT. It translates to CASSLAGVRTDTQYF.

This clonotype was counted many times. The genes are TRBV7-2 and TRBJ2-7, with a tentative D call TRBD2 (5 bases). CDR1 and CDR2 from the germline V gene are SGHTA and FQGNSA. This CDR3 has 15 residues. V was clipped by 5 bases and J by 2 bases, with 16 bases between them. The CDR3 sequence is CASSPTVAGAYEQYF. The CDR3 bases are TGTGCCAGCAGCCCAACCGTGGCCGGGGCCTACGAGCAGTACTTC.

This clonotype was seen more than once but under ten times. This rearrangement joins TRBV19 to TRBJ2-7; D is possibly TRBD1 (6 bases). Per the germline V gene, CDR1 is LNHDA and CDR2 is SQIVND (reference sequence). CDR3 length equals 16 residues. The V end lost 6 bases, the J end lost 4 bases, and 22 bases lay between the germline ends. CDR3 amino acids: CASSRNRDTYPYEQYF. CDR3 coding DNA: TGTGCCAGTAGCCGAAACCGGGACACTTACCCTTACGAGCAGTACTTC.

The chain recombines TRBV5-1 with TRBJ2-6; tentative D call: TRBD1 (6 bases). Germline V gives CDR1 SGHRS, CDR2 YFSETQ. CDR3 length equals 17 residues. Trimming left V 7 bases short and J 0 bases short, with 17 bases between. CDR3 residues: CASGLRQDNSGANVLTF. CDR3 nucleotides: TGCGCCAGCGGCCTCCGACAGGACAACTCTGGGGCCAACGTCCTGACTTTC.

This clonotype has a count of ten or more. The rearrangement joins TRBV13 to TRBJ1-1; tentatively, D is TRBD1 (5 bases). V lost 6 bases, J lost 1 base, and 12 bases lay in between. Per the germline V gene, CDR1 is PRHDT and CDR2 is FYEKMQ (reference sequence). This CDR3 has 14 amino acids. The CDR3 loop reads CASRHARGNTEAFF. The CDR3 DNA is TGTGCCAGCAGGCATGCGAGGGGGAACACTGAAGCTTTCTTT. Full variable domain (outside the CDR3, taken from reference TRBV13 and TRBJ1-1): AAGVIQSPRHLIKEKRETATLKCYPIPRHDTVYWYQQGPGQDPQFLISFYEKMQSDKGSIPDRFSAQQFSDYHSELNMSSLELGDSALYFCASRHARGNTEAFFGQGTRLTVV.

The chain uses TRBV28 and TRBJ1-4; possibly TRBD1 for D (5 bases). This CDR3 comprises 13 residues. Looked up from germline, CDR1 is MDHEN and CDR2 is SYDVKM. V was shortened by 8 bases and J by 1 base, with 8 bases between the two germline ends. CDR3 region: CASGGGTNEKLFF. For the CDR3, the DNA is TGTGCCAGCGGGGGAGGAACTAATGAAAAACTGTTTTTT.

This sequence joins TRBV29-1 and TRBJ1-2; tentatively, D is TRBD1 (5 bases). From germline, CDR1 is SQVTM and CDR2 ANQGSEA. The V end was cut by 6 bases, the J end by 8 bases, with 19 bases between. This CDR3 comprises 13 residues. CDR3 sequence reads: CSVVDWGTWGYTF. CDR3 bases: TGCAGCGTCGTTGACTGGGGGACTTGGGGCTACACCTTC.

This clonotype was recorded a few times. The rearrangement joins TRBV5-1 to TRBJ2-1; 10 nucleotides line up with TRBD2. The J segment lost 6 bases and the V segment lost 4 bases, leaving 7 bases of the junction unmatched. The CDR3 spans 15 residues. Germline assignment: CDR1 SGHRS and CDR2 YFSETQ. CDR3 residues: CASSSSGRAVNEQFF. In nucleotides, the CDR3 is TGCGCCAGCAGCAGCAGCGGGAGGGCCGTCAATGAGCAGTTCTTC.

This clonotype has more than one count but fewer than ten. The rearrangement links TRBV20-1 to TRBJ2-5; 9 positions agree with TRBD2. V was pared by 0 bases and J by 4 bases, with 15 bases of the junction left unmatched. The CDR3 is 18 amino acids. CDR1 and CDR2 from the germline V gene are DFQATT and SNEGSKA (reference sequence). The CDR3 spells CSARDYPGGGRAIETQYF. The CDR3 DNA sequence: TGCAGTGCTAGAGATTACCCCGGTGGCGGGAGGGCGATAGAGACCCAGTACTTC.

This CDR3 reads CAWSVRLAVLSGNEQFF. DNA of the CDR3: TGTGCCTGGAGTGTGAGACTAGCGGTGCTAAGTGGGAATGAGCAGTTCTTC. The chain recombines TRBV30 with TRBJ2-1; 9 bases map to TRBD2. This CDR3 is 17 amino acids long. The J segment lost 7 bases and the V segment lost 0 bases, leaving 13 bases of the junction unmatched. Germline V gene sequence: CDR1 GTSNPN, CDR2 SVGIG (reference sequence).